The 24 T cell receptor beta chains below come from one sample, sequenced in a study of shared clonotypes between healthy human individuals (TCRdb year 2020). The method behind the library was the immunoSEQ multiplex PCR assay. The table was pulled from immuneACCESS by TCRdb, which kept in-frame rearrangements only. Such tables lose some clones; where checked, under half of the loss comes from unresolved V genes, and the rest has no known cause. In all, the sample holds more than 2,000,000 clones, and 85% to 95% of those were seen once. The top ten clones comprise under 0.45% of the sample. Specimen: naive CD4+ T cells from PBMCs. Per the publication, the cell subset or site label means: CD45RA+ positively selected. All receptors derive from a man in his late teens or twenties in good health. Some clones in this sample may be carry-over from other donors' samples.

This chain joins TRBV11-2 and TRBJ1-1; perhaps TRBD1 as D (5 bases). Looked up from germline, CDR1 is SGHAT and CDR2 is FQNNGV. This CDR3 comprises 15 residues. V lost 4 bases, J lost 1 base, and 13 bases lay in between. This CDR3 is CASSWGEGRNTEAFF. CDR3 coding DNA: TGTGCCAGCAGCTGGGGAGAGGGGCGGAACACTGAAGCTTTCTTT. Full variable domain (rest looked up from reference TRBV11-2 and TRBJ1-1): EAGVAQSPRYKIIEKRQSVAFWCNPISGHATLYWYQQILGQGPKLLIQFQNNGVVDDSQLPKDRFSAERLKGVDSTLKIQPAKLEDSAVYLCASSWGEGRNTEAFFGQGTRLTVV.

J is TRBJ1-2 and V is TRBV5-1; no definite D call. V was trimmed by 0 bases and J by 2 bases, leaving 8 bases between them. The CDR3 totals 14 residues. From germline, CDR1 is SGHRS and CDR2 YFSETQ. The CDR3 is CASSLVEWNYGYTF. For the CDR3, the DNA is TGCGCCAGCAGCTTGGTGGAGTGGAACTATGGCTACACCTTC.

J is TRBJ2-1 and V is TRBV7-2; the D is unclear. From germline, CDR1 is SGHTA and CDR2 FQGNSA. This CDR3 has 15 amino acids. The V end lost 1 base, the J end lost 6 bases, and 13 bases lay between the germline ends. The CDR3 DNA follows: TGTGCCAGCAGCTTAGGCGTGGCACGGAGCAATGAGCAGTTCTTC. It encodes CASSLGVARSNEQFF.

The rearrangement links TRBV28 to TRBJ2-1, with D possibly matching TRBD1 (5 bases). CDR1 and CDR2 (germline): MDHEN, SYDVKM. V was pared by 6 bases and J by 6 bases, with 18 bases between. The CDR3 loop spans 15 amino acids. CDR3 region: CASSTPLDRTNEQFF. CDR3 sequence (DNA): TGTGCCAGCAGCACACCCCTTGACAGAACCAATGAGCAGTTCTTC.

This chain joins TRBV5-1 and TRBJ2-3; TRBD1 or TRBD2 may be the D gene (5 bases each). Trimming took off 4 bases at V and 4 bases at J, with 13 bases between the two ends. The CDR3 contains 14 residues. The germline gives CDR1 SGHRS, CDR2 YFSETQ. As DNA, the CDR3 is TGCGCCAGCAGCCCCGGGACGATTGCAGATACGCAGTATTTT. Amino acid sequence: CASSPGTIADTQYF.

This rearrangement joins TRBV20-1 to TRBJ2-3; D call uncertain. V lost 5 bases and J lost 1, with 4 bases in between. This CDR3 spans 11 amino acids. Germline-derived CDR1 and CDR2 are DFQATT and SNEGSKA (reference sequence). In DNA, the CDR3 is TGCAGTGCTTTCCGCACAGATACGCAGTATTTT. Translated, it gives CSAFRTDTQYF.

The chain employs TRBV28 and TRBJ2-1, with 11 bases identical to TRBD2. Germline CDR1 is MDHEN and CDR2 is SYDVKM. Trimming cost V 5 bases and J 8 bases; bases outside gene matches: 5. The CDR3 loop spans 14 amino acids. CDR3 protein: CASSPGLAAYEQFF. As DNA, the CDR3 is TGTGCCAGCAGTCCGGGACTAGCGGCTTATGAGCAGTTCTTC.

The rearrangement links TRBV15 to TRBJ2-1, with 13 nucleotides matching TRBD2. The CDR3 runs to 17 residues. Germline V gene sequence: CDR1 LNHNV, CDR2 YYDKDF (reference sequence). Trimming at V came to 0 bases and at J to 12 bases, leaving 11 bases not matched to a gene. CDR3 nucleotides: TGTGCCACCAGCAGAGAGGTGGGACTAGCGGGACTTGCTGTGCAGTTCTTC. Its translation is CATSREVGLAGLAVQFF.

The genes are TRBV6-1 and TRBJ1-1; no firm D call. The germline CDR1 and CDR2 sequences are MNHNS and SASEGT. The CDR3 totals 13 residues. V shed 6 bases and J shed 0 bases, with 8 bases lying between them. CDR3 sequence reads: CASSDQMNTEAFF. CDR3 nucleotides: TGTGCCAGCAGCGACCAGATGAACACTGAAGCTTTCTTT.

The chain uses TRBV4-2 and TRBJ2-7; TRBD1 agrees at 11 bases. This CDR3 spans 16 amino acids. The ends lost 0 bases at V and 3 bases at J; junction bases unmatched: 4. Germline CDR1 LGHNA, CDR2 YNFKEQ. The CDR3 DNA is TGTGCCAGCAGCCAAGATTATGGGACAGGGGGCTACGAGCAGTACTTC. It codes for CASSQDYGTGGYEQYF.

The CDR3 DNA is TGTGCCAGCAGCCAGCCGGGGATTTACACAGATACGCAGTATTTT. It yields the protein CASSQPGIYTDTQYF. The chain has TRBV4-2 and TRBJ2-3; weak D call: TRBD2 (5 bases). Trimming took 3 bases from V and 2 from J, leaving 12 bases between them. The germline V gene encodes CDR1 LGHNA and CDR2 YNFKEQ. This CDR3 spans 15 amino acids.

The chain has TRBV28 and TRBJ1-1; TRBD1 is a possible D gene (6 bases). The CDR3 contains 15 residues. In germline, CDR1 is MDHEN, CDR2 SYDVKM. V lost 7 bases to trimming and J lost 1 base, with 16 bases between them. CDR3 in DNA: TGTGCCAGCAACCTCGGGGGCATACCGAACACTGAAGCTTTCTTT. It encodes CASNLGGIPNTEAFF.

The gene calls are TRBV7-6 and TRBJ2-2; weak D call: TRBD2 (6 bases). Trimming pared 0 bases from V and 0 bases from J, leaving 17 bases between. The CDR3 is made up of 19 amino acids. Looked up from germline, CDR1 is SGHVS and CDR2 is FNYEAQ. CDR3 in amino acids: CASSLAARSSGANTGELFF. The CDR3 nucleotides are TGTGCCAGCAGCTTAGCGGCGAGGAGTAGCGGAGCGAACACCGGGGAGCTGTTTTTT. Filled out from reference TRBV7-6 and TRBJ2-2, the complete variable domain reads GAGVSQSPRYKVTKRGQDVALRCDPISGHVSLYWYRQALGQGPEFLTYFNYEAQQDKSGLPNDRFSAERPEGSISTLTIQRTEQRDSAMYRCASSLAARSSGANTGELFFGEGSRLTVL.

The V gene is TRBV5-1, the J gene TRBJ2-5; TRBD2 aligns across 7 bases. Germline V gene sequence: CDR1 SGHRS, CDR2 YFSETQ. V dropped 2 bases and J dropped 4; count of bases not matched to a gene: 11. The CDR3 contains 16 residues. The CDR3 DNA sequence: TGCGCCAGCAGCTTCGTTAGCGGGTCTTCAAGAGAGACCCAGTACTTC. It encodes CASSFVSGSSRETQYF. Together with reference TRBV5-1 and TRBJ2-5, the CDR3 gives the full variable domain: KAGVTQTPRYLIKTRGQQVTLSCSPISGHRSVSWYQQTPGQGLQFLFEYFSETQRNKGNFPGRFSGRQFSNSRSEMNVSTLELGDSALYLCASSFVSGSSRETQYFGPGTRLLVL.

CDR3 sequence reads: CASSLEWGEQYF. CDR3 DNA: TGCGCCAGCAGCTTGGAATGGGGAGAGCAGTACTTC. The rearrangement uses TRBV5-1 and TRBJ2-7; D uncertain. The germline CDR1 and CDR2 sequences are SGHRS and YFSETQ. The ends were cut back, 0 bases at V and 7 bases at J, with 8 bases in the middle. The CDR3 contains 12 residues.

CDR3 sequence: CASSSGQPTDTQYF. CDR3 coding DNA: TGTGCCAGCAGCTCAGGACAGCCTACAGATACGCAGTATTTT. This chain connects TRBV7-3 to TRBJ2-3; TRBD1 might be the D (6 bases). Looked up from germline, CDR1 is SGHTA and CDR2 is FQGTGA. Trimming removed 4 bases at V and 3 bases at J, with 11 bases between. The CDR3 has 14 residues. Full variable domain (remainder filled in from reference TRBV7-3 and TRBJ2-3): GAGVSQTPSNKVTEKGKYVELRCDPISGHTALYWYRQSLGQGPEFLIYFQGTGAADDSGLPNDRFFAVRPEGSVSTLKIQRTERGDSAVYLCASSSGQPTDTQYFGPGTRLTVL.

This clone has a single count. This chain uses TRBV7-2 with TRBJ2-3; 11 bases line up with TRBD2. The CDR3 totals 15 residues. Losses at the gene ends were 7 bases for V and 3 bases for J; bases not matched to a gene: 6. From germline, CDR1 is SGHTA and CDR2 FQGNSA. CDR3 protein: CASTLLAGETDTQYF. CDR3 coding DNA: TGTGCCAGCACCCTACTAGCGGGAGAAACAGATACGCAGTATTTT.

The rearrangement joins TRBV5-1 to TRBJ2-3, with 10 bases matching TRBD1. From germline, CDR1 is SGHRS and CDR2 YFSETQ. The CDR3 has 14 residues. V lost 4 bases, J lost 2 bases, and 1 base stayed unmatched. The CDR3 here is CASSGTGVTDTQYF. CDR3 DNA: TGCGCCAGCAGCGGGACAGGGGTCACAGATACGCAGTATTTT.

To note about this clone: At the DNA level, this CDR3 is encoded by other sequences in the same sample as well. The V and J genes are TRBV6-6 and TRBJ2-7; D remains unclear. V lost 0 bases, J lost 0 bases, and 6 bases lay in between. CDR1 and CDR2 from the germline V gene are MNHNY and SVGAGI (reference sequence). The CDR3 has 14 amino acids. Here the CDR3 DNA reads TGTGCCAGCAGTTACTCGGGGAACTCCTACGAGCAGTACTTC. It encodes CASSYSGNSYEQYF.

The chain combines TRBV5-4 with TRBJ1-4; 11 nucleotides agree with TRBD1. With 1 base clipped from V and 14 bases from J, the junction kept 7 bases outside the gene matches. Germline loops: CDR1 SGHNT, CDR2 YYREEE (reference sequence). The CDR3 has 14 amino acids. As DNA, the CDR3 is TGTGCCAGCAGCTTGAAGGACAGGGGGCACGGGCTGTTTTTT. Translating it yields CASSLKDRGHGLFF. Using reference TRBV5-4 and TRBJ1-4 for the parts outside the CDR3, the full variable domain is ETGVTQSPTHLIKTRGQQVTLRCSSQSGHNTVSWYQQALGQGPQFIFQYYREEENGRGNFPPRFSGLQFPNYSSELNVNALELDDSALYLCASSLKDRGHGLFFGSGTQLSVL.

J is TRBJ2-7 and V is TRBV5-1; D is perhaps TRBD1 (5 bases). Germline V lookup: CDR1 SGHRS, CDR2 YFSETQ. The CDR3 totals 13 residues. Trimming cost V 6 bases and J 3 bases, with 13 bases left between them. Written as DNA, the CDR3 is TGCGCCAGCACTGCGGACAACAACTACGAGCAGTACTTC. Translation: CASTADNNYEQYF.

The J gene is TRBJ1-2, the V gene TRBV4-2; perhaps TRBD1 as D (6 bases). Germline CDR1 LGHNA, CDR2 YNFKEQ. The CDR3 consists of 15 residues. V was pared by 1 base and J by 0 bases, with 9 bases between. CDR3 sequence: CASSQADSSNYGYTF. CDR3 in DNA: TGTGCCAGCAGCCAAGCGGACAGCTCTAACTATGGCTACACCTTC.

The rearrangement uses TRBV18 and TRBJ2-3; no firm D call. CDR3 length: 13 residues. Germline V gene data show CDR1 as KGHSH and CDR2 as LQKENI. Trimming shortened V by 2 bases and J by 6 bases, and 9 bases separated the two germline ends. CDR3 sequence: CASSPRSSDTQYF. DNA for the CDR3: TGTGCCAGCTCACCAAGAAGCTCCGATACGCAGTATTTT.

The chain carries TRBV5-4 and TRBJ1-1; D is uncertain. The germline V and J ends were trimmed by 4 bases and 0 bases, with 10 bases remaining between them. The CDR3 length is 14 residues. CDR1 and CDR2 (germline): SGHNT, YYREEE (reference sequence). The CDR3 here is CASSPPGLNTEAFF. The CDR3 nucleotides are TGTGCCAGCAGCCCCCCGGGATTGAACACTGAAGCTTTCTTT.